This T cell receptor (beta chain) was recorded in a study of shared clonotypes between healthy human individuals. This CDR3 is built from 14 residues. The germline V gene encodes CDR1 SGHVS and CDR2 FQNEAQ. Assay: immunoSEQ multiplex PCR; the TCRdb copy retains only in-frame clones and omits some. The table lists around 510,000 clones, 95% to 96% of them singletons, with nearly 0.065% in the top ten. This clonotype was sampled from a woman aged 25 to 39 in good health. V is TRBV7-8 and J is TRBJ2-5, with TRBD1 matching over 8 bases. The DNA matches TRBJ2-7 better at its end, which makes the J call doubtful. Source material: naive CD4+ T cells sorted from blood. As to subset: CD45RA+ positively selected. The CDR3 loop is CASSLRAGGGEQYF. The CDR3 DNA reads TGTGCCAGCAGCTTACGGGCAGGGGGCGGCGAGCAGTACTTC.